This T cell receptor beta chain came from a study of blood T cells in healthy people across ages. Ranging in age from about 6 to 90, the donors were healthy Caucasian individuals from Russia. From germline, CDR1 is SEHNR and CDR2 FQNEAQ (reference sequence). This CDR3 spans 14 amino acids. Trimming removed 1 base at V and 7 bases at J, with 13 bases between. Study results and limitations: Unknown CMV status may confound age-related changes in expanded clones.

Points on this clonotype: The antigen is undetermined.

A sample-barcoded 5' primer and a J-beta primer mix were used in a second PCR of about 7 to 12 cycles. TCRdb ran MiXCR on the 5' RACE reads and lists one entry per CDR3 protein. The sample has over 1,500,000 distinct CDR3 sequences, about 49% seen once. The source is a middle-aged woman in good health. The sample consisted of blood. V is TRBV7-9 and J is TRBJ1-2; D not certain. CDR3 coding DNA: TGTGCCAGCAGCTTAGAGGCGGCAGGAGGTGGCTACACCTTC. The encoded protein is CASSLEAAGGGYTF.